These 5 T cell receptor beta chains share one sample of origin, sequenced in a study of T cell responses to AZD1222 COVID-19 vaccine. Clones were read by immunoSEQ multiplex PCR, and TCRdb kept only the in-frame ones, dropping some. The sample has 70,000 to 75,000 clones, roughly 75% seen once. The material sequenced was peripheral blood, taken 28 days after the second AZD1222 dose. All receptors come from an adult who received the AZD1222 COVID-19 vaccine.

V and J are TRBV7-8 and TRBJ2-7, with TRBD1 as a possible D gene (5 bases). V was shortened by 5 bases and J by 2 bases, with 10 bases between the two germline ends. The CDR3 spans 13 residues. Germline assignment: CDR1 SGHVS and CDR2 FQNEAQ. CDR3 in amino acids: CASSLRQTYEQYF. In nucleotides, the CDR3 is TGTGCCAGCAGCCTGCGACAGACCTACGAGCAGTACTTC.

The count of this clone is one. V usage is TRBV27 and J usage is TRBJ2-1; 16 bases line up with TRBD2. CDR3 length: 16 residues. The germline V gene encodes CDR1 MNHEY and CDR2 SMNVEV (reference sequence). Trimming removed 8 bases from V and 8 bases from J; junction bases left unmatched: 9. CDR3 DNA: TGTGCCAGCGGACCTGGGACTAGCGGGAGGGCCTATGAGCAGTTCTTC. It encodes CASGPGTSGRAYEQFF.

The chain couples TRBV6-5 to TRBJ1-5; D may be TRBD1 (6 bases). V was pared by 6 bases and J by 4 bases, with 13 bases between. This CDR3 is 14 amino acids long. Germline CDR1 reads MNHEY; CDR2 reads SVGAGI. In nucleotides, the CDR3 is TGTGCCAGCAGGCTTGGGGGCGCGAATCAGCCCCAGCATTTT. It yields the protein CASRLGGANQPQHF.

This chain uses TRBV6-6 with TRBJ2-7, with 8 bases matching TRBD1. CDR3 length: 15 amino acids. J gave up 0 bases and V 6 bases, and 7 bases lay outside the gene matches. The V gene's germline CDR1 is MNHNY and CDR2 SVGAGI (reference sequence). CDR3 region: CASSPGQGRSYEQYF. The CDR3, as DNA: TGTGCCAGCAGCCCCGGACAGGGACGCTCCTACGAGCAGTACTTC.

The genes are TRBV28 and TRBJ2-2; the D gene is possibly TRBD2 (5 bases). Trimming removed 3 bases at V and 5 bases at J, with 13 bases between. The CDR3 extends over 15 amino acids. The germline CDR1 and CDR2 sequences are MDHEN and SYDVKM. The CDR3 bases are TGTGCCAGCAGTTTGGATCGGAGGCGTACCGGGGAGCTGTTTTTT. The encoded protein is CASSLDRRRTGELFF.